These T cell receptor beta chains were read from a single sample in a study of blood T cells in healthy people across ages. MiXCR, run by TCRdb on the 5' RACE reads, gives a single entry per CDR3 protein. The sample lists about 1.4 million distinct CDR3 sequences, 59% seen once, with over 5.5% in the top ten. The specimen sequenced was blood. Source of these receptors: a man younger than 35 in good health. Each CDR3 is given with its conserved first and last residue. A D gene is named only where the DNA matches it firmly. Clone size appears in some rows only: once, few, many, or a class for an expanded clone.

d_gene: TRBD2
abundance: -
v_gene: TRBV10-1
j_gene: TRBJ2-3
CDR3nt: TGCGCCAGCAGTGTGACTAGCGGGAGGAGTTTAGGTACAGATACGCAGTATTTT
CDR3aa: CASSVTSGRSLGTDTQYF

d_gene: -
abundance: few
v_gene: TRBV5-1
j_gene: TRBJ1-1
CDR3nt: TGCGCCAGCAGCTTGCCGGCAGGGAATACTGAAGCTTTCTTT
CDR3aa: CASSLPAGNTEAFF

d_gene: TRBD1
abundance: -
v_gene: TRBV19
j_gene: TRBJ2-7
CDR3nt: TGTGCCAGTAGCACGGACAGGGGAGTCGAGCAGTACTTC
CDR3aa: CASSTDRGVEQYF

d_gene: -
abundance: -
v_gene: TRBV29-1
j_gene: TRBJ1-1
CDR3nt: TGCAGCGTTGAATCTCGACAGGCGTATGAAGCTTTCTTT
CDR3aa: CSVESRQAYEAFF

d_gene: -
abundance: few
v_gene: TRBV4-3
j_gene: TRBJ2-7
CDR3nt: TGCGCCAGCAGCCAAGATATTAACACCTACTCCTACGAGCAGTACTTC
CDR3aa: CASSQDINTYSYEQYF

d_gene: -
abundance: -
v_gene: TRBV15
j_gene: TRBJ1-5
CDR3nt: TGTGCCACCAGCAGTGGCCTAAATCAGCCCCAGCATTTT
CDR3aa: CATSSGLNQPQHF

d_gene: -
abundance: few
v_gene: TRBV20-1
j_gene: TRBJ1-2
CDR3nt: TGCAGTGCTGCGGGTGGCTACACCTTC
CDR3aa: CSAAGGYTF

d_gene: -
abundance: -
v_gene: TRBV4-1
j_gene: TRBJ1-2
CDR3nt: TGCGCCAGCACCGAAGGTGGGGGCTGGGGCTATGGCTACACCTTC
CDR3aa: CASTEGGGWGYGYTF

d_gene: -
abundance: -
v_gene: TRBV20-1
j_gene: TRBJ2-4
CDR3nt: TGCAGTGCTAGAGGTCACCCGCAGGGTTCCCAAAACATTCAGTACTTC
CDR3aa: CSARGHPQGSQNIQYF

d_gene: -
abundance: few
v_gene: TRBV4-3
j_gene: TRBJ2-3
CDR3nt: TGCGCCAGCAGCCAAGATCTCGGCAGGCTGGACGATACGCAGTATTTT
CDR3aa: CASSQDLGRLDDTQYF

d_gene: -
abundance: few
v_gene: TRBV29-1
j_gene: TRBJ2-3
CDR3nt: TGCAGCGCCCGACCGGGTCTACCCGGTGATACGCAGTATTTT
CDR3aa: CSARPGLPGDTQYF

d_gene: TRBD2
abundance: -
v_gene: TRBV5-1
j_gene: TRBJ2-5
CDR3nt: TGCGCCAGCAGCTCTGGGACTAGCAGTAGCGAGACCCAGTACTTC
CDR3aa: CASSSGTSSSETQYF

d_gene: TRBD1
abundance: -
v_gene: TRBV29-1
j_gene: TRBJ1-2
CDR3nt: TGCAGCGTTCCCAGGGGGGGATGGGGCTACACCTTC
CDR3aa: CSVPRGGWGYTF

d_gene: -
abundance: -
v_gene: TRBV7-8
j_gene: TRBJ2-3
CDR3nt: TGTGCCAGCACCTCTTTGTTGTCAGGGAGCACAGATACGCAGTATTTT
CDR3aa: CASTSLLSGSTDTQYF